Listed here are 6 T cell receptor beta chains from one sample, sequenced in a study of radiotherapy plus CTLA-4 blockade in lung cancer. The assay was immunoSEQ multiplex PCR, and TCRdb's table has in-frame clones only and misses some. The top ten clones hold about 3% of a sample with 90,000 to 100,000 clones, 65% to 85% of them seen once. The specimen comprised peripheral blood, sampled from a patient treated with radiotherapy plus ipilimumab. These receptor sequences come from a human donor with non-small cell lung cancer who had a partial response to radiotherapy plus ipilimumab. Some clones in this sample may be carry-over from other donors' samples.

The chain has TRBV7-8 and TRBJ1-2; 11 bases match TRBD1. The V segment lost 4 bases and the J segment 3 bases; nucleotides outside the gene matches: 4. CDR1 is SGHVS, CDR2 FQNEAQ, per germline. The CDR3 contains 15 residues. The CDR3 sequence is CASSSRDRGDYGYTF. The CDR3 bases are TGTGCCAGCAGCTCGAGGGACAGGGGGGACTATGGCTACACCTTC.

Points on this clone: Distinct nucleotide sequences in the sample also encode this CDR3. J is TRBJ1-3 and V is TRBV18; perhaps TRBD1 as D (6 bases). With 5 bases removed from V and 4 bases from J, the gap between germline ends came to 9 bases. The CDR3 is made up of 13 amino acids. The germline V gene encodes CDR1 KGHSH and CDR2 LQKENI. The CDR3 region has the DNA TGTGCCAGCTCAAGGGGGTCCGGAAACACCATATATTTT. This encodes CASSRGSGNTIYF. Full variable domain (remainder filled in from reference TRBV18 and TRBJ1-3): NAGVMQNPRHLVRRRGQEARLRCSPMKGHSHVYWYRQLPEEGLKFMVYLQKENIIDESGMPKERFSAEFPKEGPSILRIQQVVRGDSAAYFCASSRGSGNTIYFGEGSWLTVV.

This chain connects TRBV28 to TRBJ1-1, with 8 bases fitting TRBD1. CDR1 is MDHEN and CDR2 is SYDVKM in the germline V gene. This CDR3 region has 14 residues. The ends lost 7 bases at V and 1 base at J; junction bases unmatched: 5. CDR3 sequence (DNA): TGTGCCAGCAACACACAGGGGGGGAACACTGAAGCTTTCTTT. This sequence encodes CASNTQGGNTEAFF.

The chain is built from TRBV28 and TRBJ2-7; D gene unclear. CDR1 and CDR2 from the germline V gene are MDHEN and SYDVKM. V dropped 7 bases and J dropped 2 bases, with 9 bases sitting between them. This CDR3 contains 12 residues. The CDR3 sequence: CASTRPPYEQYF. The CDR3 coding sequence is TGTGCCAGCACCAGGCCTCCCTACGAGCAGTACTTC. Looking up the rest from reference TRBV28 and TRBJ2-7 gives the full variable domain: DVKVTQSSRYLVKRTGEKVFLECVQDMDHENMFWYRQDPGLGLRLIYFSYDVKMKEKGDIPEGYSVSREKKERFSLILESASTNQTSMYLCASTRPPYEQYFGPGTRLTVT.

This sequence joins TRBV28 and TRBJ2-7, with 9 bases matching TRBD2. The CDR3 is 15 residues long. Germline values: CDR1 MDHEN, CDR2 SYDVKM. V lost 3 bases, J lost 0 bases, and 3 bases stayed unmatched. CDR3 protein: CASSFSSGISYEQYF. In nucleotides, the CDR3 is TGTGCCAGCAGTTTCTCTAGCGGGATCTCCTACGAGCAGTACTTC.

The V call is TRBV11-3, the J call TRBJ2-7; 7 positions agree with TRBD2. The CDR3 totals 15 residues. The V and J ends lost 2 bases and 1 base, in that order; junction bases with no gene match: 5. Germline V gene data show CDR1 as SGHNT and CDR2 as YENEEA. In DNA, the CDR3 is TGTGCCAGCAGCTTAATGGGGGGGATTTCCTACGAGCAGTACTTC. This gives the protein CASSLMGGISYEQYF.